The 29 T cell receptor beta chains in this list originate from one sample, sequenced in a study of cytomegalovirus exposure and HLA in healthy donors. This table comes from immunoSEQ multiplex PCR, and its TCRdb copy is limited to in-frame clones, with some not included. The sample holds around 250,000 clones, around 87% seen once. Sequencing was performed on PBMCs. Every receptor here comes from a woman younger than 35 in good health and CMV-seronegative.

This clone came up a few times. The chain has TRBV6-6 and TRBJ2-7, with a possible D match to TRBD2 (6 bases). Germline loops: CDR1 MNHNY, CDR2 SVGAGI (reference sequence). The CDR3 length is 13 residues. V was pared by 5 bases and J by 6 bases, with 14 bases between. The CDR3: CASSTGESVEQYV. CDR3 bases: TGTGCCAGCAGTACGGGGGAATCAGTCGAGCAGTACGTC.

This clone has only one observation. This chain links TRBV5-1 with TRBJ2-2; 8 positions match TRBD1. J lost 0 bases, V lost 4 bases, and 8 bases had no gene match. This CDR3 contains 17 residues. Looked up from germline, CDR1 is SGHRS and CDR2 is YFSETQ. DNA for the CDR3: TGCGCCAGCAGCCCAGAACGACAGGGGTCGAACACCGGGGAGCTGTTTTTT. Residues: CASSPERQGSNTGELFF.

The rearrangement links TRBV7-9 to TRBJ2-6; tentatively, D is TRBD2 (5 bases). The CDR3 contains 15 residues. Trimming removed 5 bases at V and 2 bases at J, with 10 bases between. Germline V CDR1 and CDR2: SEHNR, FQNEAQ (reference sequence). The CDR3 DNA follows: TGTGCCAGCAGCCAGACTATTCCTGGGGCCAACGTCCTGACTTTC. Translated, it gives CASSQTIPGANVLTF.

This clone came up once. The chain is built from TRBV28 and TRBJ2-1; weak D call: TRBD2 (6 bases). The V and J ends lost 5 bases and 5 bases respectively, with 19 bases between them. The CDR3 spans 16 residues. Germline assignment: CDR1 MDHEN and CDR2 SYDVKM. This CDR3 is CASSLPFGGKNNEQFF. In nucleotides, the CDR3 is TGTGCCAGCAGTCTACCCTTTGGGGGGAAAAACAATGAGCAGTTCTTC. Supplemented by reference TRBV28 and TRBJ2-1, the full variable domain reads DVKVTQSSRYLVKRTGEKVFLECVQDMDHENMFWYRQDPGLGLRLIYFSYDVKMKEKGDIPEGYSVSREKKERFSLILESASTNQTSMYLCASSLPFGGKNNEQFFGPGTRLTVL.

This chain links TRBV27 with TRBJ1-2; D is ambiguous. CDR3 length: 14 amino acids. V was trimmed by 6 bases and J by 7 bases, leaving 18 bases between them. Germline CDR1 reads MNHEY; CDR2 reads SMNVEV (reference sequence). CDR3: CASSLRRGSFGYTF. DNA of the CDR3: TGTGCCAGCAGCTTACGTCGGGGATCTTTTGGCTACACCTTC.

The chain couples TRBV28 to TRBJ1-1; 7 bases agree with TRBD1. The CDR3 length is 16 residues. Germline V gene data show CDR1 as MDHEN and CDR2 as SYDVKM. V lost 6 bases, J lost 0 bases, and 10 bases stayed unmatched. CDR3 in amino acids: CASRHDREYMNTEAFF. CDR3 DNA sequence: TGTGCCAGCAGGCACGACAGGGAATACATGAACACTGAAGCTTTCTTT. Complete variable domain (other parts from reference TRBV28 and TRBJ1-1): DVKVTQSSRYLVKRTGEKVFLECVQDMDHENMFWYRQDPGLGLRLIYFSYDVKMKEKGDIPEGYSVSREKKERFSLILESASTNQTSMYLCASRHDREYMNTEAFFGQGTRLTVV.

The chain employs TRBV6-6 and TRBJ1-5, with 7 bases identical to TRBD1. Trimming cost V 2 bases and J 6 bases; bases outside gene matches: 7. The germline gives CDR1 MNHNY, CDR2 SVGAGI (reference sequence). The CDR3 spans 15 residues. The CDR3 is CASSYEQGSGQPQHF. The CDR3 region has the DNA TGTGCCAGCAGTTACGAACAGGGGTCGGGTCAGCCCCAGCATTTT.

This chain uses TRBV4-1 with TRBJ1-1; D is ambiguous. Trimming removed 0 bases at V and 3 bases at J, with 14 bases between. The CDR3 runs 16 residues. Germline V gene data show CDR1 as MGHRA and CDR2 as YSYEKL. The CDR3 loop reads CASSQEGEGGDTEAFF. The CDR3 bases are TGCGCCAGCAGCCAAGAGGGAGAGGGAGGTGACACTGAAGCTTTCTTT.

CDR3 residues: CASSAGLAGGHGNEQFF. The CDR3 DNA is TGTGCCAGCAGTGCTGGACTAGCGGGGGGGCATGGCAATGAGCAGTTCTTC. The J gene is TRBJ2-1, the V gene TRBV2; the match to TRBD2 covers 15 bases. CDR1 SNHLY and CDR2 FYNNEI come from the germline V gene. After removal of 4 bases from V and 6 bases from J, the junction contained 7 bases not matched to a gene. The CDR3 is 17 amino acids.

V usage is TRBV28 and J usage is TRBJ1-4, with a weak D call TRBD1 (5 bases). Germline V CDR1 and CDR2: MDHEN, SYDVKM. The ends were cut back, 11 bases at V and 6 bases at J, with 16 bases in the middle. The length of the CDR3 is 13 residues. CDR3 nucleotides: TGTGCCTCCCAACCGCAGGGTGATGAAAAACTGTTTTTT. It encodes CASQPQGDEKLFF.

The rearrangement links TRBV28 to TRBJ1-2, with TRBD1 identical over 8 bases. V was pared by 6 bases and J by 4 bases, with 7 bases of the junction left unmatched. The CDR3 is 14 residues long. From germline, CDR1 is MDHEN and CDR2 SYDVKM. The CDR3 spells CASSNGDRRYGYTF. DNA for the CDR3: TGTGCCAGCAGCAACGGGGACAGGCGCTATGGCTACACCTTC.

The J gene is TRBJ2-3, the V gene TRBV6-1; the match to TRBD2 covers 9 bases. The germline gives CDR1 MNHNS, CDR2 SASEGT. The ends lost 0 bases at V and 2 bases at J; junction bases unmatched: 6. The CDR3 runs to 17 residues. The CDR3 region has the DNA TGTGCCAGCAGTGAAGCGTCGCTAGCGGGAATCACAGATACGCAGTATTTT. Its protein product is CASSEASLAGITDTQYF.

This chain links TRBV29-1 with TRBJ2-2; D is undetermined. The germline CDR1 and CDR2 sequences are SQVTM and ANQGSEA. The CDR3 is 12 residues long. Trimming took 4 bases from V and 1 from J, leaving 4 bases between them. The CDR3 DNA reads TGCAGCGTTGCCCAGAACACCGGGGAGCTGTTTTTT. Translating gives CSVAQNTGELFF.

The chain is built from TRBV4-3 and TRBJ1-6; D perhaps matches TRBD1 (5 bases). The germline V and J ends were trimmed by 0 bases and 9 bases, with 12 bases remaining between them. This CDR3 has 15 residues. Germline values: CDR1 LGHNA, CDR2 YSLEER. For the CDR3, the DNA is TGCGCCAGCAGCCAAGATTGGGACGGGGGTTCACCCCTCCACTTT. It specifies CASSQDWDGGSPLHF.

The chain employs TRBV9 and TRBJ1-1; no clear D. Germline CDR1 is SGDLS and CDR2 is YYNGEE. Deletions cut 0 bases from V and 1 base from J, with 10 bases between. CDR3 size: 15 residues. The CDR3 here is CASSVVDGRNTEAFF. In DNA, the CDR3 is TGTGCCAGCAGCGTAGTCGATGGGCGGAACACTGAAGCTTTCTTT.

CDR3 sequence: CASSRSGVNGYTF. CDR3 nucleotide sequence: TGTGCCAGCAGCCGGTCGGGGGTCAATGGCTACACCTTC. The chain uses TRBV5-6 and TRBJ1-2, with D possibly being TRBD1 (5 bases). Trimming took 4 bases from V and 6 from J, leaving 13 bases between them. CDR1 is SGHDT, CDR2 YYEEEE, per germline. CDR3 length: 13 residues.

The chain employs TRBV27 and TRBJ1-1, with 7 nucleotides matching TRBD1. The CDR3 loop spans 14 amino acids. The trim removed 5 bases at V and 5 bases at J, leaving 8 bases unmatched. The V gene's germline CDR1 is MNHEY and CDR2 SMNVEV (reference sequence). The CDR3 reads CASSVLQGRTEAFF. CDR3 sequence (DNA): TGTGCCAGCAGTGTCCTACAGGGGAGGACTGAAGCTTTCTTT.

The chain is built from TRBV4-1 and TRBJ1-1; D not resolved. This CDR3 has 15 amino acids. Trimming shortened V by 4 bases and J by 3 bases, and 15 bases separated the two germline ends. From germline, CDR1 is MGHRA and CDR2 YSYEKL. The CDR3 here is CASSPLPGFDTEAFF. The DNA of the CDR3 is TGCGCCAGCAGCCCCCTCCCGGGGTTCGACACTGAAGCTTTCTTT.

This clone occurred a few times. V gene TRBV6-1 combines with J gene TRBJ1-5; D is uncertain. Germline V gene sequence: CDR1 MNHNS, CDR2 SASEGT. V lost 1 base to trimming and J lost 0 bases, with 7 bases between them. The CDR3 length is 15 residues. The DNA for the CDR3 is TGTGCCAGCAGTGAAGGACTAATTAGCAATCAGCCCCAGCATTTT. This codes for CASSEGLISNQPQHF.

This rearrangement joins TRBV4-2 to TRBJ1-6; 7 nucleotides match TRBD1. With 0 bases clipped from V and 5 bases from J, the junction kept 7 bases outside the gene matches. The CDR3 has 17 residues. The germline V gene has CDR1 LGHNA and CDR2 YNFKEQ. The CDR3 nucleotides are TGTGCCAGCAGCCAAGATAGTGTGGGACAGAATAATTCACCCCTCCACTTT. Protein product: CASSQDSVGQNNSPLHF.

The chain carries TRBV5-1 and TRBJ2-7, with a possible D match to TRBD2 (5 bases). The length of the CDR3 is 15 residues. Trimming cost V 1 base and J 0 bases, with 11 bases left between them. In germline, CDR1 is SGHRS, CDR2 YFSETQ. The CDR3: CASSLSGSPSYEQYF. In nucleotides, the CDR3 is TGCGCCAGCAGCTTGAGTGGGAGTCCCTCCTACGAGCAGTACTTC.

This chain links TRBV5-1 with TRBJ1-1; maybe TRBD1 (6 bases). Germline loops: CDR1 SGHRS, CDR2 YFSETQ. V was shortened by 2 bases and J by 2 bases, with 16 bases between the two germline ends. The CDR3 runs to 16 residues. CDR3 coding DNA: TGCGCCAGCAGCTTAGACACCGGGACACTTAACACTGAAGCTTTCTTT. The encoded protein is CASSLDTGTLNTEAFF.

V gene TRBV2 combines with J gene TRBJ1-5; D not resolved. From germline, CDR1 is SNHLY and CDR2 FYNNEI. V was cut by 1 base and J by 0 bases, with 7 bases left in between. The CDR3 runs to 15 residues. CDR3 amino acids: CASSEGGLSNQPQHF. The CDR3 DNA reads TGTGCCAGCAGTGAAGGTGGACTTAGCAATCAGCCCCAGCATTTT.

This sequence joins TRBV6-5 and TRBJ2-7; 9 bases match TRBD1. Per germline, CDR1 MNHEY and CDR2 SVGAGI. The V segment lost 6 bases and the J segment 2 bases; nucleotides outside the gene matches: 5. This CDR3 region has 14 residues. The CDR3 DNA reads as TGTGCCAGCAGAACCGGGACAGGGACCTACGAGCAGTACTTC. Its protein product is CASRTGTGTYEQYF.

The rearrangement uses TRBV2 and TRBJ1-5, with 7 bases identical to TRBD1. The length of the CDR3 is 15 residues. J lost 2 bases, V lost 6 bases, and 7 bases had no gene match. Germline V lookup: CDR1 SNHLY, CDR2 FYNNEI. The CDR3 is CASRTGNSGNQPQHF. CDR3 nucleotide sequence: TGTGCCAGCAGGACAGGGAACTCGGGCAATCAGCCCCAGCATTTT. The whole variable domain, filled in from reference TRBV2 and TRBJ1-5, reads EPEVTQTPSHQVTQMGQEVILRCVPISNHLYFYWYRQILGQKVEFLVSFYNNEISEKSEIFDDQFSVERPDGSNFTLKIRSTKLEDSAMYFCASRTGNSGNQPQHFGDGTRLSIL.

This clone has a single count. The genes are TRBV6-5 and TRBJ1-1, with D tentatively TRBD1 (5 bases). This CDR3 contains 15 residues. The germline V gene has CDR1 MNHEY and CDR2 SVGAGI. V was cut by 4 bases and J by 1 base, with 13 bases left in between. The CDR3 nucleotides are TGTGCCAGCAGTTCGAAACAGGTTCGGAACACTGAAGCTTTCTTT. Encoded protein: CASSSKQVRNTEAFF.

The J gene is TRBJ2-3, the V gene TRBV9; 11 nucleotides align to TRBD2. This CDR3 has 16 amino acids. From germline, CDR1 is SGDLS and CDR2 YYNGEE. The V and J ends lost 6 bases and 2 bases, in that order; junction bases with no gene match: 8. The CDR3 is CASTTRLAGITDTQYF. In DNA form, the CDR3 reads TGTGCCAGCACCACTAGACTAGCGGGGATCACAGATACGCAGTATTTT.

The V call is TRBV6-1, the J call TRBJ1-2; D uncertain. The CDR3 is made up of 15 amino acids. V lost 2 bases and J 6 bases, leaving 16 bases between the germline ends. Germline lookup yields CDR1 MNHNS and CDR2 SASEGT. CDR3 amino acids: CASSESDPAGDGYTF. The CDR3 coding sequence is TGTGCCAGCAGTGAATCAGACCCAGCCGGGGATGGCTACACCTTC.

The chain recombines TRBV2 with TRBJ1-5, with D maybe TRBD1 (6 bases). CDR1 and CDR2 (germline): SNHLY, FYNNEI. The CDR3 length is 12 residues. V shed 4 bases and J shed 13 bases, with 14 bases lying between them. The CDR3 loop is CASSAEGVGQHF. The CDR3 DNA is TGTGCCAGCAGTGCCGAGGGGGTGGGTCAGCATTTT.